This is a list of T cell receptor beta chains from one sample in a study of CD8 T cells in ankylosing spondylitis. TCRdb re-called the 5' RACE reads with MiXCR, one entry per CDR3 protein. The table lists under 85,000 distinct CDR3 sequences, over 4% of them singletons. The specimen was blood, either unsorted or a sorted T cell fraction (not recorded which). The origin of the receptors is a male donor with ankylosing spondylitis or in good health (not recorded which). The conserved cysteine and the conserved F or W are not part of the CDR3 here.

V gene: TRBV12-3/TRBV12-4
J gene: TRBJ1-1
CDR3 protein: ASSSSGAEAF

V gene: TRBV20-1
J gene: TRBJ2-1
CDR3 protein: SAPRGDRGDNEQF

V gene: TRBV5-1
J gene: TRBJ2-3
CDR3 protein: ASSPGLAGGRTDTQY

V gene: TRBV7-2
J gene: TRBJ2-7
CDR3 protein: ASSLEQGYSYEQY

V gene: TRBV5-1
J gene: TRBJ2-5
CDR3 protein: ASTEPGLAGGGSETQY

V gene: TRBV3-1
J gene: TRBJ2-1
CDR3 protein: ASSQGGGAGHEQF

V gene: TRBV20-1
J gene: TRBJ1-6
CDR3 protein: SARDSGDNSPLH

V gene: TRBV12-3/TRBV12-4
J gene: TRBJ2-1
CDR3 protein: ASSPQGIGEQF

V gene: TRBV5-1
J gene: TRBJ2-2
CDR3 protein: ASSLKQRGTGELF

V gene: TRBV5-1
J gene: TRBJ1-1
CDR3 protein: ASSPFSGAPRTEAF

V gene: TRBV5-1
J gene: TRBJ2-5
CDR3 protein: ASSLIRAAQETQY

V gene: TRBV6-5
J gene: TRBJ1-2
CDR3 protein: ASWGGGKNYGYT

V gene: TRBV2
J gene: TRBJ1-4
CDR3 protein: ASRSEATNEKLF

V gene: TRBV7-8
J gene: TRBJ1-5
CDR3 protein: ASSLVVAPSNQPQH

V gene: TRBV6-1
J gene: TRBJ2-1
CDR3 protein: ASSTPGLAINEQF

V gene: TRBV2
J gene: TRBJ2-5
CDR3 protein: ASSEEGGRSQY

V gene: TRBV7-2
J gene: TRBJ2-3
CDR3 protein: ASRLAIDTQY

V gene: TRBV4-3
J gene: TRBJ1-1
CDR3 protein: ASSHRDPMNTEAF

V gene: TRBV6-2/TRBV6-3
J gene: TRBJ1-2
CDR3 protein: ASSPRDRGYHGYT

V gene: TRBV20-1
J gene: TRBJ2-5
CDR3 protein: SAEGDSSLETQY

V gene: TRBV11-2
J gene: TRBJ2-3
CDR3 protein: ASSPGGRGRSTDTQY

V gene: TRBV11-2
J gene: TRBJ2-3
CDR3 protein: ASSLDVGAQY

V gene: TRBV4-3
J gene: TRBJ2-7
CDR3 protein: ASSQGQGFYEQY

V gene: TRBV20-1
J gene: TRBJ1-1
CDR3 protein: SAPSSEGDTEAF

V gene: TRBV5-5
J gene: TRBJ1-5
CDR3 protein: ASSLTDRAGNQPQH

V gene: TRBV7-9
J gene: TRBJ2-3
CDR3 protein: ASSPDQNTDTQY

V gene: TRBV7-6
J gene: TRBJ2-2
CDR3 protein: ASSLAVSLLNTGELF

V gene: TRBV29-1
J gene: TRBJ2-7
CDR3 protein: SAYSLRDRGPFSSYEQY

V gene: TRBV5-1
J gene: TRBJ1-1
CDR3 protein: ASSPNPVGTEAF

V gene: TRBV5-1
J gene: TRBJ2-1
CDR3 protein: ASSVAEGHYNEQF

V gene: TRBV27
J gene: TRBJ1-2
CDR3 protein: ASSSTSQTYGYT

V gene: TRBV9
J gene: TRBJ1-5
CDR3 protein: ASSVGGTGSQPQH

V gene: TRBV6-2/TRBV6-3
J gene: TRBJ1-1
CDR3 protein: ASSYTGTEAF

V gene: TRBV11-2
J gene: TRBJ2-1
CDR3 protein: ASSLSPTDEQF

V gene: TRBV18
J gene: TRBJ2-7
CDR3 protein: ASSARTGDGEQY

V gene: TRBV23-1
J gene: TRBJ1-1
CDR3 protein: ASSHRWVEGRAEAF

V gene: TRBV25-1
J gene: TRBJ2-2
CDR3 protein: ASTKIGTGDVSGELF

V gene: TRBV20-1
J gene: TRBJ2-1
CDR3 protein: SARDPGMDEQF

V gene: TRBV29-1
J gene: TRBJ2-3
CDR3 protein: SAEFLLGTQY

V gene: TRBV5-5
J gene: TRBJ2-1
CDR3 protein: ASSLYSGLSNEQF

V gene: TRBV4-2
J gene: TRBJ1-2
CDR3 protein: ASSRAGTELYGYT

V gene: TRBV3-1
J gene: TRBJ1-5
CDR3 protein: ASSQRRNQPQH

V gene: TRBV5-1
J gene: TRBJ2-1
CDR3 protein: ASSLEGGGRNEQF

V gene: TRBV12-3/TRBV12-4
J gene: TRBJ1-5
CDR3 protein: ASRLTGGNGPQH

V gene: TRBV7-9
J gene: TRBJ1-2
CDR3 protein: ASSLGGSDYGYT

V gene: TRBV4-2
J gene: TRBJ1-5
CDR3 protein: ASSQVLGTVEPQH

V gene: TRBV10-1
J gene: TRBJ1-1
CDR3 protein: ASSGDGLGTEAF

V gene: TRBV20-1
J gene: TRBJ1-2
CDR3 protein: SAWDSGTYGYT